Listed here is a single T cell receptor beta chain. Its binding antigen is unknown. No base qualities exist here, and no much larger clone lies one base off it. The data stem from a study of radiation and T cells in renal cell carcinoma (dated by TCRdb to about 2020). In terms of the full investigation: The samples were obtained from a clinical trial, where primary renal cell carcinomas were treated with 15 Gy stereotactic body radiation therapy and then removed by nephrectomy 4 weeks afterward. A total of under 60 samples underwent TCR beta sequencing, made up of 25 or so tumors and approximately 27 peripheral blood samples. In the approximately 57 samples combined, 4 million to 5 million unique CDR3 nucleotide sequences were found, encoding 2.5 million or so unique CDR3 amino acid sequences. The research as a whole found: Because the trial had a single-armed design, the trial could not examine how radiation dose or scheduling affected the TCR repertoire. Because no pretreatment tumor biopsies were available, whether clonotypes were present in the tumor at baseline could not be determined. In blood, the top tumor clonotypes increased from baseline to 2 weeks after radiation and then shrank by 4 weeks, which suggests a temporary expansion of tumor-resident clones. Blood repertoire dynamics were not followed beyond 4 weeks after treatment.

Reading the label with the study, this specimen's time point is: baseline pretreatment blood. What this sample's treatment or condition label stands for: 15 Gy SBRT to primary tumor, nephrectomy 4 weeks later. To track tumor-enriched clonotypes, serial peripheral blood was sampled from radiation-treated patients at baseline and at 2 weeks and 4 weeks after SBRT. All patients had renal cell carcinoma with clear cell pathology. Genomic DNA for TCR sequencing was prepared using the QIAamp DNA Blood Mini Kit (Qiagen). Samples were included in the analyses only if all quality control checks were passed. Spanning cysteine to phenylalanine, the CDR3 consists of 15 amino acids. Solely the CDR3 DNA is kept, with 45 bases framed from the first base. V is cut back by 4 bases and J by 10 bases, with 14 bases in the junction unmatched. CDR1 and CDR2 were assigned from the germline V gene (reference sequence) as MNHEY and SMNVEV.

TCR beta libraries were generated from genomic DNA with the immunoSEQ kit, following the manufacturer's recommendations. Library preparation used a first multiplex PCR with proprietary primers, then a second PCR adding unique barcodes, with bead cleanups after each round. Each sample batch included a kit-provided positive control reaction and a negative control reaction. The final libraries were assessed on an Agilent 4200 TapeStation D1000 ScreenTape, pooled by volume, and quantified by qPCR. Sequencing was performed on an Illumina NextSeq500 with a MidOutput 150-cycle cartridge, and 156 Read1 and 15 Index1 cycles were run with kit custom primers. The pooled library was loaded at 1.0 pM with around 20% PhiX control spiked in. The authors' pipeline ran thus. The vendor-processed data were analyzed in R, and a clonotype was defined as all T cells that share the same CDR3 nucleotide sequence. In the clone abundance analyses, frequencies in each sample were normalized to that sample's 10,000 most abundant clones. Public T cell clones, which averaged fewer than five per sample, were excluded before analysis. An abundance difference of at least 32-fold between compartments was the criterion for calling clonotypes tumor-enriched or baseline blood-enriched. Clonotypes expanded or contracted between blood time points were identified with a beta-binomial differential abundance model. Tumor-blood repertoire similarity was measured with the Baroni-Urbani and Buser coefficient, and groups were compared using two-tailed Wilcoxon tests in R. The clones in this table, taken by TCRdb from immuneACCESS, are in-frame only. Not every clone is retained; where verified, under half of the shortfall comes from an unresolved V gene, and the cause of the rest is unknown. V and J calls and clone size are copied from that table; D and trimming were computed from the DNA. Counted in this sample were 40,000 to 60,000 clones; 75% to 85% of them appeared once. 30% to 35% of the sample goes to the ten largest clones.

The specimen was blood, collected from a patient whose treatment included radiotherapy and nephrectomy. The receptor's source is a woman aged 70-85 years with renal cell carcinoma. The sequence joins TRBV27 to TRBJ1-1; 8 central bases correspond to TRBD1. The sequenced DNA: TGTGCCAGCAGTTCCTCGGGCCAGGGGGCGAATGGAGCTTTCTTT. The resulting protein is CASSSSGQGANGAFF.